This T cell receptor beta chain originates from a study of blood T cell repertoires in COVID-19. V lost 5 bases to trimming and J lost 3 bases, with 14 bases between them. Germline-derived CDR1 and CDR2 are SGHTA and FQGTGA. This CDR3 comprises 15 residues. This clone appeared a few times. As processed by the authors: Amplified reference gene primers provided the basis for estimating nucleated cell counts. Profiling relied on immunoSEQ multiplex PCR, and the TCRdb table lists in-frame clones only, not all of them. V and J calls plus clone size are reproduced from that table; the DNA served to infer D and trimming. Of 270,000 or so clones detected, around nine tenths appear once; the ten largest clones hold 0.94%.

The V gene is TRBV7-3, the J gene TRBJ2-1, with D perhaps TRBD1 (6 bases). The sequence came from a woman aged 40 to 50 who had recovered from COVID-19. What was sequenced was peripheral blood. In DNA, the CDR3 is TGTGCCAGCAGCGCGTCCGGGACAAACTACAATGAGCAGTTCTTC. This encodes CASSASGTNYNEQFF. Drawing the rest from reference TRBV7-3 and TRBJ2-1, the complete variable domain is GAGVSQTPSNKVTEKGKYVELRCDPISGHTALYWYRQSLGQGPEFLIYFQGTGAADDSGLPNDRFFAVRPEGSVSTLKIQRTERGDSAVYLCASSASGTNYNEQFFGPGTRLTVL.